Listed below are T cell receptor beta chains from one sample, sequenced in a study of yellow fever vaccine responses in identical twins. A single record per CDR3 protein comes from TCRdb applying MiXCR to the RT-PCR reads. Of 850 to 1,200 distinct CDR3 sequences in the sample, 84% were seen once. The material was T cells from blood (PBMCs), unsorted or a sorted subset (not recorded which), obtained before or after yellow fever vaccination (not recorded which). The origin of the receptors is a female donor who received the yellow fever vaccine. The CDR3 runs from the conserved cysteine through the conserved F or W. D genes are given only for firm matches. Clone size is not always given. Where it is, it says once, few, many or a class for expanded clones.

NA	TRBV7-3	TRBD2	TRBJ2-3	TGTGCCAGCAGCCGCGGGGGGTGGGATACGCAGTATTTT	CASSRGGWDTQYF
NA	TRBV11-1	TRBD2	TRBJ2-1	TGTGCCAGCACCCGCGAACTAGCGGGGGGGCCTGAGAATGAGCAGTTCTTC	CASTRELAGGPENEQFF
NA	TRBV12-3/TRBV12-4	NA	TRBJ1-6	TGTGCCAGCAGTTCTTTACGGGTATCACCCCTCCACTTT	CASSSLRVSPLHF
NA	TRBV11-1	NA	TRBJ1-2	TGTGCCAGCAGCTTAGCGCAAAAGACGGAGTATGGCTACACCTTC	CASSLAQKTEYGYTF
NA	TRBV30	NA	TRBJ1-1	TGTGCCTGGAGTCAGAGAACTGAAGCTTTCTTT	CAWSQRTEAFF
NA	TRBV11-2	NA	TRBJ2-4	TGTGCCAGCAGCTTACGTAGGGACTTGGGGGCTCTTCAGTACTTC	CASSLRRDLGALQYF
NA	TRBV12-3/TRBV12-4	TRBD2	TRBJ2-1	TGTGCCAGCAGACCCGGGACTAGCGGGAGTGGTGAGCAGTTCTTC	CASRPGTSGSGEQFF
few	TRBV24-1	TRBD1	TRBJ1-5	TGTGCCATACCCGGGACAGGGGGCGAGCTATCCAGCAATCAGCCCCAGCATTTT	CAIPGTGGELSSNQPQHF
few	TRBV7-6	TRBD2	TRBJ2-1	TGTGCTAGCAGCTTAGAAGTAGCGGGGGGTGAGCAGTTCTTC	CASSLEVAGGEQFF
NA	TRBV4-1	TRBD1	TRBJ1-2	TGCGCCAGCAGCCAAGTTACGGACAGGCACTATGGCTACACCTTC	CASSQVTDRHYGYTF
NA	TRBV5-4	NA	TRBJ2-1	TGTGCCAGCAGGCCCCCCCAATCTTACAGGAACAATGAGCAGTTCTTC	CASRPPQSYRNNEQFF
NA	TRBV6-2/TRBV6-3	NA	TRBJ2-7	TGTGCCAGCAGGGGGCTTCCGTCCTACGAGCAGTACTTC	CASRGLPSYEQYF
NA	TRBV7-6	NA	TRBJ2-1	TGTGCCAGCGGGGGTTCTGAGCAGTTCTTC	CASGGSEQFF
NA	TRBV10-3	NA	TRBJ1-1	TGTGCCATCAGTGACCCCATGGGAGGGGTCCCTGAAGCTTTCTTT	CAISDPMGGVPEAFF
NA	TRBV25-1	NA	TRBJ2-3	TGTGCCAGCAGTGGGATCCGCGGGAGCACAGATACGCAGTATTTT	CASSGIRGSTDTQYF
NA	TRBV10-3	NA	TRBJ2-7	TGTGCCATCAGGGCGGAGCAATCCTACGAGCAGTACTTC	CAIRAEQSYEQYF
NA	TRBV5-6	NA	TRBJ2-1	TGTGCCAGCTGGGGTTGGGGGGAGGCCAATGAGCAGTTCTTC	CASWGWGEANEQFF
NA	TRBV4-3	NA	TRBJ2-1	TGCGCCAGCAGCGCCGGGGCGGAGGGGAGCTCCTACAATGAGCAGTTCTTC	CASSAGAEGSSYNEQFF
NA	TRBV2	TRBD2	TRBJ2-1	TGTGCCAGCAGTGTTTCCGGGCTAGCGGGTTCCGAGCAGTTCTTC	CASSVSGLAGSEQFF
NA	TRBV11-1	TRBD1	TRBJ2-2	TGTGCCAGCAGCCCCTCGGACAGGGCGATCGGCGGGGAGCTGTTTTTT	CASSPSDRAIGGELFF
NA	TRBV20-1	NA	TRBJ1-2	TGCAGAGTTCTGGGGGACTATGGCTACACCTTC	CRVLGDYGYTF
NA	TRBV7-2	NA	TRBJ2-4	TGTGCCAGCAGCCCTGGGGTAGCCAAAAACATTCAGTACTTC	CASSPGVAKNIQYF
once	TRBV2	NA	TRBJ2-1	TGTGCCAGTAGCGGAAAGCATTACAAGCAGTTCTTC	CASSGKHYKQFF
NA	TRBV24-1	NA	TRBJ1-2	TGTGCCACCAGTGATTTGCAGGGCTTGGGTGGCTACACCTTC	CATSDLQGLGGYTF
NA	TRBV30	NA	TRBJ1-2	TGTGCCTGGAGTGAGGGGGAGTGGAGCTATGGCTACACCTTC	CAWSEGEWSYGYTF
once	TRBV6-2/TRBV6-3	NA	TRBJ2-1	TGTGCCAGCAGCCGGGACACGAGCTCCTACAATGAGCAGTTCTTC	CASSRDTSSYNEQFF
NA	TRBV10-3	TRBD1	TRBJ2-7	TGTGCCATCACCGGACAGGGAGTATCTGAGCAGTACTTC	CAITGQGVSEQYF
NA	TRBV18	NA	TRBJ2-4	TGTGCCAGCTCACCCAACAGGGATAGCATTCAGTACTTC	CASSPNRDSIQYF
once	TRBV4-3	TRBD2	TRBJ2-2	TGCGCCAGCAGCCAAGATCTTGATGAGGCGGGAGTTTGGAACACCGGGGAGCTGTTTTTT	CASSQDLDEAGVWNTGELFF
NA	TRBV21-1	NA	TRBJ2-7	TGTGCCAGCACCCTTGGACAGTCCACCTACGAGCAGTACTTC	CASTLGQSTYEQYF
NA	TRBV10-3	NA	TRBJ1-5	TGTGCCATCAAGTCCGGGAGCAATCAGCCCCAGCATTTT	CAIKSGSNQPQHF
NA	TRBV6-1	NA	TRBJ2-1	TGTGCCAGCACCTCAGGACTAGAGCAGTTCTTC	CASTSGLEQFF
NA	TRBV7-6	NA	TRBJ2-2	TGTGCCAGCAGCTTCAGCTTCCAAGCGAACACCGGGGAGCTGTTTTTT	CASSFSFQANTGELFF
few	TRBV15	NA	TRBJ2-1	TGTGCCACCAGCAGAGTGAGGTCGTCTACCGAAGGTGATGAGCAGTTCTTC	CATSRVRSSTEGDEQFF
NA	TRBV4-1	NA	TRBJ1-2	TGCGCCAGCAGCCAAGAATCACAAGTCCCTAACTATGGCTACACCTTC	CASSQESQVPNYGYTF
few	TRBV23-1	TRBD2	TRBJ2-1	TGCGCCAGCAGTCAGACTAGCGGTCCGGCTTCGGTTTACAATGAGCAGTTCTTC	CASSQTSGPASVYNEQFF
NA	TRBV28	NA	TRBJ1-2	TGTGCCAGCAGCCGAACCGGACTGGCGAATGGCTACACCTTC	CASSRTGLANGYTF
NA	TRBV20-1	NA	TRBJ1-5	TGCAGTGCGTCAGAGGGCAGGGGATGGGGACAGCCCCAGCATTTT	CSASEGRGWGQPQHF
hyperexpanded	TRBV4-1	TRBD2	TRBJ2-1	TGCGCCAGCAGCCAATTGGGGACTAGCGGGATCTATGAGCAGTTCTTC	CASSQLGTSGIYEQFF
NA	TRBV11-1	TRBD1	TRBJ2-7	TGTGCCAGCACCCATGCTCGGGACAGTCCCTACGAGCAGTACTTC	CASTHARDSPYEQYF
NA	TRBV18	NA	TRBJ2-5	TGTGCCAGCTCACCAGGCCTAGTCGGTGAGACCCAGTACTTC	CASSPGLVGETQYF
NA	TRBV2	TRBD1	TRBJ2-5	TGTGCCAGCATAGACAGGGTCCGGTTAGAGACCCAGTACTTC	CASIDRVRLETQYF
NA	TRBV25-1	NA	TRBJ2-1	TGTGCCAGCAGTGGTAGGAATGAGCAGTTCTTC	CASSGRNEQFF
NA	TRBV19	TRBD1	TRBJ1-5	TGTGCCAGTAGCCAGGGGGCCGGTCAGCCCCAGCATTTT	CASSQGAGQPQHF
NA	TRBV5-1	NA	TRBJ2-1	TGCGCCAGCAGCTTTAACACTAACAATGAGCAGTTCTTC	CASSFNTNNEQFF